The 32 T cell receptor beta chains in this list originate from one sample, sequenced in a study of cytomegalovirus exposure and HLA in healthy donors. The PCR employed 60 Vbeta primers together with 13 Jbeta primers. Method: immunoSEQ multiplex PCR; TCRdb's copy keeps in-frame clones and lacks some. Altogether about 190,000 clones are present, about four fifths being singletons, with the ten largest covering 2.4%. Sequencing was done on a sample of PBMCs. Receptor source: a male donor in good health and CMV-seronegative.

The rearrangement links TRBV2 to TRBJ2-7, with 8 bases matching TRBD1. Germline lookup yields CDR1 SNHLY and CDR2 FYNNEI. The CDR3 consists of 15 residues. Trimming at V came to 6 bases and at J to 1 base, leaving 8 bases not matched to a gene. The CDR3 here is CASSLGTGPSYEQYF. The CDR3 coding sequence is TGTGCCAGCAGCCTCGGGACAGGACCTTCCTACGAGCAGTACTTC. Full variable domain (missing parts from reference TRBV2 and TRBJ2-7): EPEVTQTPSHQVTQMGQEVILRCVPISNHLYFYWYRQILGQKVEFLVSFYNNEISEKSEIFDDQFSVERPDGSNFTLKIRSTKLEDSAMYFCASSLGTGPSYEQYFGPGTRLTVT.

The rearrangement uses TRBV29-1 and TRBJ1-2, with a tentative D call TRBD1 (5 bases). Germline loops: CDR1 SQVTM, CDR2 ANQGSEA. There are 13 residues in the CDR3. Trimming left V 3 bases short and J 8 bases short, with 16 bases between. The CDR3 spells CSVEGQLSRGYTF. In DNA form, the CDR3 reads TGCAGCGTTGAGGGGCAGCTATCCCGCGGCTACACCTTC.

This clone showed up just once. This chain joins TRBV30 and TRBJ2-5, with 16 bases lining up with TRBD2. V was clipped by 2 bases and J by 5 bases; unmatched bases: 14. This CDR3 spans 19 amino acids. Germline CDR1 is GTSNPN and CDR2 is SVGIG (reference sequence). The CDR3 here is CAWSKARGLAGGLMETQYF. The CDR3 DNA is TGTGCCTGGAGTAAAGCCCGGGGACTAGCGGGGGGGCTGATGGAGACCCAGTACTTC.

This clone came up a few times. The chain combines TRBV5-6 with TRBJ1-1; D not certain. This CDR3 contains 13 residues. Trimming pared 7 bases from V and 5 bases from J, leaving 15 bases between. CDR1 SGHDT and CDR2 YYEEEE come from the germline V gene. CDR3 region: CASYQGRDTEAFF. The CDR3 DNA follows: TGTGCCAGCTATCAAGGGAGGGATACTGAAGCTTTCTTT.

V gene TRBV19 combines with J gene TRBJ2-1, with 9 bases matching TRBD1. Trimming cost V 5 bases and J 6 bases; bases outside gene matches: 2. This CDR3 has 13 amino acids. Per the germline V gene, CDR1 is LNHDA and CDR2 is SQIVND (reference sequence). The chain's CDR3 is CASSVDRGNEQFF. In nucleotides, the CDR3 is TGTGCCAGTAGTGTGGACAGGGGCAATGAGCAGTTCTTC. The whole variable domain, remainder taken from reference TRBV19 and TRBJ2-1, is DGGITQSPKYLFRKEGQNVTLSCEQNLNHDAMYWYRQDPGQGLRLIYYSQIVNDFQKGDIAEGYSVSREKKESFPLTVTSAQKNPTAFYLCASSVDRGNEQFFGPGTRLTVL.

The chain has TRBV7-6 and TRBJ1-2; 7 bases fit TRBD1. The CDR3 has 17 amino acids. V lost 1 base, J lost 2 bases, and 10 bases stayed unmatched. Germline CDR1 is SGHVS and CDR2 is FNYEAQ. CDR3 coding DNA: TGTGCCAGCAGCTTAGTGGCAGGGGGTAAACTAAACTATGGCTACACCTTC. This encodes CASSLVAGGKLNYGYTF.

The chain combines TRBV5-1 with TRBJ2-3, with D possibly TRBD1 on 5 matching bases. With 0 bases removed from V and 0 bases from J, the gap between germline ends came to 14 bases. The CDR3 length is 17 residues. Germline loops: CDR1 SGHRS, CDR2 YFSETQ. CDR3 sequence: CASSLGVTAPSTDTQYF. In DNA, the CDR3 is TGCGCCAGCAGCTTGGGGGTGACAGCCCCTAGCACAGATACGCAGTATTTT.

This chain connects TRBV19 to TRBJ1-3; D is unclear. Trimming removed 8 bases at V and 3 bases at J, with 20 bases between. Germline V CDR1 and CDR2: LNHDA, SQIVND (reference sequence). The CDR3 has 16 amino acids. The CDR3 DNA is TGTGCCAGTGGTTCCGGAAGGTCCCGGGGTGGAAACACCATATATTTT. It translates to CASGSGRSRGGNTIYF. The entire variable domain, with the rest obtained from reference TRBV19 and TRBJ1-3, is as follows: DGGITQSPKYLFRKEGQNVTLSCEQNLNHDAMYWYRQDPGQGLRLIYYSQIVNDFQKGDIAEGYSVSREKKESFPLTVTSAQKNPTAFYLCASGSGRSRGGNTIYFGEGSWLTVV.

The V and J genes are TRBV18 and TRBJ2-7; no firm D call. This CDR3 contains 12 residues. Per germline, CDR1 KGHSH and CDR2 LQKENI. Deletions cut 3 bases from V and 6 bases from J, with 9 bases between. The CDR3 DNA is TGTGCCAGCTCACCTACTCCTGTCGAGCAGTACTTC. This codes for CASSPTPVEQYF.

This chain uses TRBV5-1 with TRBJ2-1, with TRBD1 matching 9 bases. Germline V gene lookup returns CDR1 SGHRS and CDR2 YFSETQ. V lost 4 bases and J lost 9; bases outside the gene matches: 17. CDR3 length: 17 residues. CDR3 coding DNA: TGCGCCAGCAGCGGACCCCGGGACAGGGACTTCAAGGGTGAGCAGTTCTTC. It specifies CASSGPRDRDFKGEQFF.

This chain joins TRBV5-1 and TRBJ2-7; D is unclear. From germline, CDR1 is SGHRS and CDR2 YFSETQ. V gave up 0 bases and J gave up 2 bases, with 9 bases separating them. The CDR3 has 14 residues. CDR3 loop: CASSLGDITYEQYF. The CDR3 region has the DNA TGCGCCAGCAGCTTGGGAGACATAACCTACGAGCAGTACTTC. Full variable domain (rest looked up from reference TRBV5-1 and TRBJ2-7): KAGVTQTPRYLIKTRGQQVTLSCSPISGHRSVSWYQQTPGQGLQFLFEYFSETQRNKGNFPGRFSGRQFSNSRSEMNVSTLELGDSALYLCASSLGDITYEQYFGPGTRLTVT.

J is TRBJ2-7 and V is TRBV6-6, with 8 positions matching TRBD2. After removal of 5 bases from V and 4 bases from J, the junction contained 7 bases not matched to a gene. CDR1 and CDR2 from the germline V gene are MNHNY and SVGAGI (reference sequence). The CDR3 sequence is 14 residues long. Here the CDR3 DNA reads TGTGCCAGCAGTCGGACTAGCCTCATTTACGAGCAGTACTTC. Amino acid sequence: CASSRTSLIYEQYF.

This clone showed up just a few times. The chain recombines TRBV5-1 with TRBJ1-1; TRBD1 agrees at 10 bases. The V segment lost 2 bases and the J segment 2 bases; nucleotides outside the gene matches: 9. Germline assignment: CDR1 SGHRS and CDR2 YFSETQ. The CDR3 sequence is 17 residues long. Here the CDR3 reads CASSLAGTGVLNTEAFF. CDR3 coding DNA: TGCGCCAGCAGCTTAGCGGGGACAGGGGTCTTAAACACTGAAGCTTTCTTT.

The chain has TRBV27 and TRBJ2-3; 10 bases match TRBD2. CDR3 size: 15 residues. V gave up 2 bases and J gave up 5 bases; unmatched junction bases: 4. Germline CDR1 MNHEY, CDR2 SMNVEV (reference sequence). The CDR3 nucleotides read TGTGCCAGCAGTTTAGGGACTAGCGAGTTAGATACGCAGTATTTT. Translating it yields CASSLGTSELDTQYF.

V and J are TRBV9 and TRBJ2-5, with D uncertain. The germline V and J ends were trimmed by 0 bases and 1 base, with 7 bases remaining between them. The CDR3 sequence is 14 residues long. Germline-derived CDR1 and CDR2 are SGDLS and YYNGEE. Here the CDR3 reads CASSVGPSQETQYF. The CDR3 region has the DNA TGTGCCAGCAGCGTAGGCCCGAGCCAAGAGACCCAGTACTTC.

V usage is TRBV19 and J usage is TRBJ2-5; 8 bases map to TRBD1. The CDR3 extends over 15 amino acids. Per the germline V gene, CDR1 is LNHDA and CDR2 is SQIVND (reference sequence). J gave up 4 bases and V 4 bases, and 8 bases lay outside the gene matches. CDR3 sequence: CASSTGQGLRETQYF. CDR3 DNA sequence: TGTGCCAGTAGTACCGGACAGGGTTTACGAGAGACCCAGTACTTC.

The CDR3 DNA follows: TGCGCCAGCAGCCAACTCTCCGGTGCCCGAGATCAGCCCCAGCATTTT. This encodes CASSQLSGARDQPQHF. The rearrangement links TRBV4-1 to TRBJ1-5; D gene uncertain. The V gene's germline CDR1 is MGHRA and CDR2 YSYEKL. The V end lost 2 bases, the J end lost 5 bases, and 16 bases lay between the germline ends. This CDR3 contains 16 residues.

This chain links TRBV5-5 with TRBJ1-6; no clear D gene. Trimming cost V 1 base and J 3 bases, with 5 bases left between them. The CDR3 spans 14 residues. CDR1 SGHKS and CDR2 YYEKEE come from the germline V gene (reference sequence). CDR3 sequence (DNA): TGTGCCAGCAGCTTGTCCAGCTATAATTCACCCCTCCACTTT. It encodes CASSLSSYNSPLHF.

This clone is a singleton in its sample. The DNA of the CDR3 is TGTGCCAGCAGTTCGTTCGACAGGTCCTACAATCAGCCCCAGCATTTT. Amino acids: CASSSFDRSYNQPQHF. This chain links TRBV28 with TRBJ1-5; weak D call: TRBD1 (6 bases). The CDR3 extends over 16 amino acids. Germline CDR1 reads MDHEN; CDR2 reads SYDVKM. The V end was cut by 4 bases, the J end by 3 bases, with 16 bases between. Combining the CDR3 with reference TRBV28 and TRBJ1-5 gives the whole variable domain DVKVTQSSRYLVKRTGEKVFLECVQDMDHENMFWYRQDPGLGLRLIYFSYDVKMKEKGDIPEGYSVSREKKERFSLILESASTNQTSMYLCASSSFDRSYNQPQHFGDGTRLSIL.

This chain joins TRBV10-3 and TRBJ2-2; D perhaps matches TRBD2 (7 bases). CDR1 and CDR2 from the germline V gene are ENHRY and SYGVKD. The V gene lost 2 bases and the J gene lost 4 bases, with 11 bases spanning the gap. The CDR3 has 15 amino acids. The CDR3 is CAISERGGGTGELFF. Here the CDR3 DNA reads TGTGCCATCAGTGAGAGAGGGGGGGGCACCGGGGAGCTGTTTTTT.

The rearrangement links TRBV9 to TRBJ1-2, with D maybe TRBD1 (6 bases). Looked up from germline, CDR1 is SGDLS and CDR2 is YYNGEE. Trimming pared 4 bases from V and 7 bases from J, leaving 11 bases between. The CDR3 is made up of 12 amino acids. CDR3 residues: CASSPRGGGYTF. CDR3 DNA sequence: TGTGCCAGCAGCCCTCGAGGGGGTGGCTACACCTTC.

The V and J genes are TRBV4-1 and TRBJ2-3; D is possibly TRBD2 (5 bases). The CDR3 has 16 residues. Looked up from germline, CDR1 is MGHRA and CDR2 is YSYEKL. Between the trimmed V and J ends, which lost 2 bases and 0 bases, there was a span of 12 bases. CDR3 sequence reads: CASSQMKRTSTDTQYF. The DNA of the CDR3 is TGCGCCAGCAGCCAAATGAAGCGGACTAGCACAGATACGCAGTATTTT.

This rearrangement joins TRBV10-3 to TRBJ2-7, with TRBD2 as a possible D gene (5 bases). Germline values: CDR1 ENHRY, CDR2 SYGVKD. V was pared by 3 bases and J by 7 bases, with 10 bases between. The CDR3 contains 12 residues. The CDR3 nucleotides are TGTGCCATCAGTGACGGGGTCGGGGAGCAGTACTTC. Protein product: CAISDGVGEQYF.

The genes are TRBV7-3 and TRBJ2-5; 7 bases line up with TRBD2. With 1 base clipped from V and 5 bases from J, the junction kept 7 bases outside the gene matches. Germline lookup yields CDR1 SGHTA and CDR2 FQGTGA. This CDR3 has 15 amino acids. The CDR3 region is CASSLILAGSETQYF. DNA for the CDR3: TGTGCCAGCAGCTTAATATTAGCGGGCAGTGAGACCCAGTACTTC.

The CDR3 here is CASSEYSRGSYNEQFF. The CDR3 coding sequence is TGTGCCAGCAGCGAATACTCGAGGGGGAGCTACAATGAGCAGTTCTTC. This rearrangement joins TRBV7-8 to TRBJ2-1; D is possibly TRBD1 (6 bases). This CDR3 comprises 16 residues. The germline CDR1 and CDR2 sequences are SGHVS and FQNEAQ. V lost 5 bases and J lost 3, with 17 bases in between.

This clone has just a few counts. The chain employs TRBV4-1 and TRBJ1-1; TRBD1 might be the D (6 bases). The V gene lost 2 bases and the J gene lost 1 base, with 11 bases spanning the gap. The germline CDR1 and CDR2 sequences are MGHRA and YSYEKL. This CDR3 has 15 amino acids. This CDR3 reads CASSQRQEPNTEAFF. CDR3 nucleotides: TGCGCCAGCAGCCAACGACAGGAGCCGAACACTGAAGCTTTCTTT.

The chain has TRBV18 and TRBJ1-2, with a possible D match to TRBD1 (6 bases). The CDR3 consists of 17 residues. Germline CDR1 and CDR2: KGHSH and LQKENI. Trimming cost V 4 bases and J 1 base, with 19 bases left between them. CDR3 nucleotides: TGTGCCAGCTCACGGGACAATCCATTAACTATTAACTATGGCTACACCTTC. Translation gives CASSRDNPLTINYGYTF.

This clone was seen only a few times. The V and J genes are TRBV7-6 and TRBJ1-1; a possible D gene is TRBD1 (5 bases). The CDR3 has 15 residues. Per the germline V gene, CDR1 is SGHVS and CDR2 is FNYEAQ. V gave up 0 bases and J gave up 4 bases, with 12 bases separating them. CDR3 sequence: CASSLAKGVGTEAFF. The CDR3, as DNA: TGTGCCAGCAGCTTAGCAAAAGGGGTCGGCACTGAAGCTTTCTTT. Based on the CDR3 plus reference TRBV7-6 and TRBJ1-1, the full variable domain is GAGVSQSPRYKVTKRGQDVALRCDPISGHVSLYWYRQALGQGPEFLTYFNYEAQQDKSGLPNDRFSAERPEGSISTLTIQRTEQRDSAMYRCASSLAKGVGTEAFFGQGTRLTVV.

This chain connects TRBV7-9 to TRBJ2-1; 7 bases map to TRBD1. The germline gives CDR1 SEHNR, CDR2 FQNEAQ (reference sequence). CDR3 length equals 13 residues. After removal of 8 bases from V and 6 bases from J, the junction contained 7 bases not matched to a gene. The CDR3: CASSPGQLNEQFF. As DNA, the CDR3 is TGTGCCAGCTCCCCGGGACAGCTCAATGAGCAGTTCTTC.

V usage is TRBV2 and J usage is TRBJ1-4; D might be TRBD1 (6 bases). Germline-derived CDR1 and CDR2 are SNHLY and FYNNEI. The CDR3 sequence is 14 residues long. Trimming left V 5 bases short and J 4 bases short, with 11 bases between. The CDR3 sequence is CASSYRTVNEKLFF. DNA of the CDR3: TGTGCCAGCAGTTACCGGACAGTTAATGAAAAACTGTTTTTT.

The chain carries TRBV9 and TRBJ1-3; D call uncertain. This CDR3 is built from 11 residues. Trimming took off 4 bases at V and 7 bases at J, with 6 bases between the two ends. The germline V gene has CDR1 SGDLS and CDR2 YYNGEE. CDR3 coding DNA: TGTGCCAGCAGCCTCGGGAACACCATATATTTT. The encoded protein is CASSLGNTIYF.

The chain couples TRBV4-2 to TRBJ2-7, with 8 bases that match TRBD2. V was clipped by 3 bases and J by 5 bases; unmatched bases: 9. The germline V gene encodes CDR1 LGHNA and CDR2 YNFKEQ. This CDR3 has 15 amino acids. The CDR3 region is CASSQRAGGVNEQYF. The CDR3 DNA reads as TGTGCCAGCAGCCAGCGCGCGGGGGGAGTAAACGAGCAGTACTTC.